Listed below are T cell receptor beta chains from one sample, sequenced in a study of T cell changes during pregnancy in multiple sclerosis. The table came from immunoSEQ multiplex PCR; TCRdb's copy has only in-frame clones and leaves some out. The data show approximately 110,000 clones, with 90% to 95% seen just once and 1.5% to 1.9% held by the top ten. Material: peripheral blood, obtained in the third trimester of pregnancy. These receptors were taken from a female donor with multiple sclerosis, enrolled in a pregnancy study. Each CDR3 is given with its conserved first and last residue. A D gene is named only where the DNA matches it firmly.

v_call	d_call	j_call	cdr3_aa	cdr3_nt
TRBV19	TRBD1	TRBJ2-2	CASTIYRGPGELFF	TGTGCCAGTACCATATACAGGGGGCCCGGGGAGCTGTTTTTT
TRBV5-6	TRBD1	TRBJ2-3	CASSDPRTGDVDTQYF	TGTGCCAGCAGCGACCCTCGGACAGGGGACGTAGATACGCAGTATTTT
TRBV19	TRBD2	TRBJ2-7	CASSGGDEQYF	TGTGCCAGTAGTGGGGGGGACGAGCAGTACTTC
TRBV27	TRBD1	TRBJ2-1	CASSLGGDRDFGPNEQFF	TGTGCCAGCAGTTTAGGAGGGGACAGGGATTTCGGCCCCAATGAGCAGTTCTTC
TRBV19	TRBD1	TRBJ1-2	CASSMTGNSYGYTF	TGTGCCAGTAGCATGACAGGGAACTCCTATGGCTACACCTTC
TRBV5-1	TRBD1	TRBJ2-4	CASSPGQGGNIQYF	TGCGCCAGCAGCCCCGGACAGGGAGGAAACATTCAGTACTTC
TRBV13	-	TRBJ2-5	CASSAQAGSETQYF	TGTGCCAGCAGCGCCCAGGCGGGGTCAGAGACCCAGTACTTC
TRBV6-5	TRBD1	TRBJ1-6	CASSLRTGESPLHF	TGTGCCAGCAGTCTTAGGACAGGGGAATCACCCCTCCACTTT
TRBV28	TRBD1	TRBJ1-5	CASSLRQGAGNQPQHF	TGTGCCAGCAGTTTAAGGCAGGGGGCTGGCAATCAGCCCCAGCATTTT
TRBV5-6	-	TRBJ1-1	CASSLGSVNTEAFF	TGTGCCAGCAGCTTGGGCAGCGTGAACACTGAAGCTTTCTTT
TRBV5-6	-	TRBJ2-1	CASSSEGVVTSREQFF	TGTGCCAGCAGCTCCGAGGGTGTGGTAACTAGTCGTGAGCAGTTCTTC
TRBV11-2	-	TRBJ2-6	CASSIRRGLSSGANVLTF	TGTGCCAGCAGTATAAGACGGGGACTCAGCTCTGGGGCCAACGTCCTGACTTTC